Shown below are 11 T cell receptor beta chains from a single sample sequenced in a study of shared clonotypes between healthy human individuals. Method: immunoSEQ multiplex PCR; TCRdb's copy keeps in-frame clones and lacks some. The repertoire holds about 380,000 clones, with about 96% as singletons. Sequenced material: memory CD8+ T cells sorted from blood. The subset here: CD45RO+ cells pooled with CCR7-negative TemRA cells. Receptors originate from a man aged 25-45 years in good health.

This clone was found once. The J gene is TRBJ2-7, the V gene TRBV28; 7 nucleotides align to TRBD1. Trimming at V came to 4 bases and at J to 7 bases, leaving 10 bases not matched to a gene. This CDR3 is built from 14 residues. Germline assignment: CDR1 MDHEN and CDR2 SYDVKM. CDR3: CASSSPTGWEEQYF. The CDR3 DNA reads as TGTGCCAGCAGTTCCCCGACAGGGTGGGAGGAGCAGTACTTC.

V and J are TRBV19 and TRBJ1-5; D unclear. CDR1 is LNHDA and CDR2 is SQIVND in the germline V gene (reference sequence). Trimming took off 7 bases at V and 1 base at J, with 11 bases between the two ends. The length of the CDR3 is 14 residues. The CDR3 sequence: CASKVGLSNQPQHF. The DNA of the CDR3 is TGTGCCAGTAAGGTGGGGTTAAGCAATCAGCCCCAGCATTTT.

DNA for the CDR3: TGTGCCAGCAGTTTTATGTTGACAGTGCTGTACTTC. This gives the protein CASSFMLTVLYF. The chain uses TRBV28 and TRBJ2-7, with D tentatively TRBD1 (5 bases). This CDR3 region has 12 residues. Germline-derived CDR1 and CDR2 are MDHEN and SYDVKM. V was shortened by 3 bases and J by 12 bases, with 15 bases between the two germline ends.

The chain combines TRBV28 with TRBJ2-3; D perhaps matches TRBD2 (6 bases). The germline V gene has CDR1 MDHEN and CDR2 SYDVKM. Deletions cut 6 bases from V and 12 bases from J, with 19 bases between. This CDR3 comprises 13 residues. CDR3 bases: TGTGCCAGCAGACCCTGGGGTGCGGGATACCAGTATTTT. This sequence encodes CASRPWGAGYQYF.

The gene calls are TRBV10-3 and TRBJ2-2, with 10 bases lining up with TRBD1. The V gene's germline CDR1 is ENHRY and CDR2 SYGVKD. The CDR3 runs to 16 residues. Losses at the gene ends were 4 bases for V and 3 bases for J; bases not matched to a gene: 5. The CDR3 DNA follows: TGTGCCATCAGTGGACCGACAGGGGGCTACACCGGGGAGCTGTTTTTT. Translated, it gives CAISGPTGGYTGELFF.

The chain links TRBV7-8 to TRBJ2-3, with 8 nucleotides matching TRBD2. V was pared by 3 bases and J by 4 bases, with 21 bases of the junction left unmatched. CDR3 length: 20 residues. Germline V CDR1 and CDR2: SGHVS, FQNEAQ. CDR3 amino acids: CASSLNTPRTGTSGSDTQYF. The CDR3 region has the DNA TGTGCCAGCAGCTTGAATACCCCACGAACCGGGACTAGTGGGTCAGATACGCAGTATTTT.

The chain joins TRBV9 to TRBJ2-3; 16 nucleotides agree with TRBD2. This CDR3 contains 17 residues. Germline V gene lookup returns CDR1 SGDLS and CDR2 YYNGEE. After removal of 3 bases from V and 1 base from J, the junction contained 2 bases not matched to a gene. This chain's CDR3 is CASSGGLAGGRTDTQYF. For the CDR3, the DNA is TGTGCCAGCAGCGGGGGACTAGCGGGAGGGCGCACAGATACGCAGTATTTT.

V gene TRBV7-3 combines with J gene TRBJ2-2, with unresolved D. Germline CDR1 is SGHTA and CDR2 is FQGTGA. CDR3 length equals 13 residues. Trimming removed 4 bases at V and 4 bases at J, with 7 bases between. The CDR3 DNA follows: TGTGCCAGCAGCTCAAGTGCCACCGGGGAGCTGTTTTTT. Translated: CASSSSATGELFF.

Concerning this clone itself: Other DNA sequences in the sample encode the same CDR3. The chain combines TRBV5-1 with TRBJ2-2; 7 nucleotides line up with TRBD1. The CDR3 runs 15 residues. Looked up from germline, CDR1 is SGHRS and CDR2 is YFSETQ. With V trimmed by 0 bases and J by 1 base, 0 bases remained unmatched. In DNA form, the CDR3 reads TGCGCCAGCAGCTTGGGGGACAGGAACACCGGGGAGCTGTTTTTT. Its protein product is CASSLGDRNTGELFF.

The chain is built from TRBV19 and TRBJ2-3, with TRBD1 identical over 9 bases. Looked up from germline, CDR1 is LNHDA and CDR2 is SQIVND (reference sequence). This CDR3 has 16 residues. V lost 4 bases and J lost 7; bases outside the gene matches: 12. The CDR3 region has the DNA TGTGCCAGTAGTAATCTGACAGGGGGAGAAAAGAATACGCAGTATTTT. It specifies CASSNLTGGEKNTQYF.

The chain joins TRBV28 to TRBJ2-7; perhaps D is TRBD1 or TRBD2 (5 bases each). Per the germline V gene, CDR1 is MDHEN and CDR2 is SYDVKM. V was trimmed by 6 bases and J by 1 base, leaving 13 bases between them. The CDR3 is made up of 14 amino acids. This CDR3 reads CASSPPGPSYEQYF. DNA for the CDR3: TGTGCCAGCAGCCCACCGGGGCCATCCTACGAGCAGTACTTC.